This TCR beta chain was identified in a study of regulatory and conventional T cells in RAG deficiency. Study-level points and caveats: Omenn patients showed >85% Treg-Tconv overlap and shorter CDR3 lengths. RAG-deficient patients showed markedly lower Shannon entropy and higher Simpson indices than control T-cell subsets.

The assay was immunoSEQ multiplex PCR, and TCRdb's table has in-frame clones only and misses some. Here the sample spans thousands of clones, 70% to 85% being singletons. The CDR3 has 14 residues. CDR1 and CDR2 (germline): PRHDT, FYEKMQ (reference sequence). Trimming stripped 5 bases from V and 5 bases from J, with 12 bases between. The sorted conventional CD4+ T cells were CD25-low and CD127-high, with genomic DNA sequenced. Concerning this clone itself: The antigen is unknown.

V gene TRBV13 combines with J gene TRBJ2-2; D gene uncertain. Source material: CD4+ effector T cells sorted from blood. The receptor was derived from a human donor with RAG deficiency presenting as severe combined immunodeficiency. The chain's CDR3 is CASSLLAATGELFF. In DNA, the CDR3 is TGTGCCAGCAGCCTCCTGGCGGCGACCGGGGAGCTGTTTTTT.